This T cell receptor beta chain was identified in a study of blood T cell repertoires in COVID-19. The overall study: Sample material is recorded as cDNA or gDNA derived from T cells, B-cell-depleted T cells, or PBMCs.

Trimming took 5 bases from V and 1 from J, leaving 11 bases between them. Germline-derived CDR1 and CDR2 are MNHEY and SMNVEV (reference sequence). The CDR3 runs to 14 residues. Original analysis: Amplified reference gene primers provided the basis for estimating nucleated cell counts. TCRdb's table, derived via immunoSEQ multiplex PCR, lists solely in-frame clones and lacks some. Clonal size and the V and J genes are those of that table, whereas D and trimming came from the DNA. This sample has 110,000 to 150,000 clones; around 72% occur once, and the top ten carry around 1.8%. V usage is TRBV27 and J usage is TRBJ1-1, with D unclear. The sequenced material came from peripheral blood. The TCR was taken from an older woman with acute or convalescent COVID-19. The CDR3: CASSPQRANTEAFF. The CDR3 nucleotides are TGTGCCAGCAGTCCACAGAGGGCGAACACTGAAGCTTTCTTT.